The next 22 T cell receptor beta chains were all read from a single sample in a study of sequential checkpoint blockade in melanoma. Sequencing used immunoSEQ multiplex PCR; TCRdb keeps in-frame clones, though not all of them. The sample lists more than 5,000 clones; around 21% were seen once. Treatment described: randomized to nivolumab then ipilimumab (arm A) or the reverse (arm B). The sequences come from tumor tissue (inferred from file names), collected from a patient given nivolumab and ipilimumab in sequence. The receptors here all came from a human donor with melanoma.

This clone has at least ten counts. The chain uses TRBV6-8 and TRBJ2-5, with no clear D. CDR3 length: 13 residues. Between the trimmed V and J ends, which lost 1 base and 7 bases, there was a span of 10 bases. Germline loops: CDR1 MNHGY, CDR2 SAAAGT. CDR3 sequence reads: CASSYYDAGTQYF. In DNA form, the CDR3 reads TGTGCCAGCAGTTACTACGACGCAGGGACCCAGTACTTC.

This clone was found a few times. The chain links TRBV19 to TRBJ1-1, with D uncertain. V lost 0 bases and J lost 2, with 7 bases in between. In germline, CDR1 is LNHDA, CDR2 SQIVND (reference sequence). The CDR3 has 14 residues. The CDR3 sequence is CASSIELGNTEAFF. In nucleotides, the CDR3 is TGTGCCAGTAGTATAGAGTTGGGAAACACTGAAGCTTTCTTT.

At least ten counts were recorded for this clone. The CDR3: CASSLQGTNYGYTF. Here the CDR3 DNA reads TGTGCCAGCAGCTTACAGGGAACTAACTATGGCTACACCTTC. The gene calls are TRBV11-3 and TRBJ1-2; a weak D match, TRBD1 (5 bases). Trimming left V 2 bases short and J 0 bases short, with 7 bases between. Germline assignment: CDR1 SGHNT and CDR2 YENEEA. The CDR3 has 14 residues.

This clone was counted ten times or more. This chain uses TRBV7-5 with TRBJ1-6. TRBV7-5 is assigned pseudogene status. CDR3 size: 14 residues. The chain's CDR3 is CASSSPGGGSPLHF. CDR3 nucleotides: TGTGCCAGCAGTTCCCCGGGGGGGGGCTCACCCCTCCACTTT.

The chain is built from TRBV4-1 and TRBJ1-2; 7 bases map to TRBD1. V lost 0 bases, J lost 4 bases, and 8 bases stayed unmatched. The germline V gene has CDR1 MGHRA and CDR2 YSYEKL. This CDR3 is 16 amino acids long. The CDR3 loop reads CASSQDPAGGRYGYTF. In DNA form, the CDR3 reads TGCGCCAGCAGCCAAGATCCGGCAGGGGGTCGCTATGGCTACACCTTC.

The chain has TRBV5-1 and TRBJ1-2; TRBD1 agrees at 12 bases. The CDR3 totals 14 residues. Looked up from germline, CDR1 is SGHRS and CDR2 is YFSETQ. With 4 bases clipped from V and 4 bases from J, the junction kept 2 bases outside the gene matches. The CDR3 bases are TGCGCCAGCAGCGGGACAGGGGGCAGCTATGGCTACACCTTC. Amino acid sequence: CASSGTGGSYGYTF.

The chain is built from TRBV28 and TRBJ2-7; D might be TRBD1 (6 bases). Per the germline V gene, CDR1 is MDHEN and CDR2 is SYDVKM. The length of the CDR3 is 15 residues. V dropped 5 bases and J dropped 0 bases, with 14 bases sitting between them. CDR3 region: CASSTPGQSSYEQYF. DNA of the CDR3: TGTGCCAGCAGTACCCCAGGACAGAGCTCCTACGAGCAGTACTTC. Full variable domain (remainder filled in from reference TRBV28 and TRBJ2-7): DVKVTQSSRYLVKRTGEKVFLECVQDMDHENMFWYRQDPGLGLRLIYFSYDVKMKEKGDIPEGYSVSREKKERFSLILESASTNQTSMYLCASSTPGQSSYEQYFGPGTRLTVT.

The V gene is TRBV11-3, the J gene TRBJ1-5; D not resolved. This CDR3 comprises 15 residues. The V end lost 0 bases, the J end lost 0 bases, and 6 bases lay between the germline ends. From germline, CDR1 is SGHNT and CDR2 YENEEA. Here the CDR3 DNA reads TGTGCCAGCAGCTTAGAGCCGCATAGCAATCAGCCCCAGCATTTT. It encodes CASSLEPHSNQPQHF.

In DNA form, the CDR3 reads TGTGCCAGCAGTTTAACTCTCGCTGGGGGGCGATATAGCAATCAGCCCCAGCATTTT. Its translation is CASSLTLAGGRYSNQPQHF. This chain uses TRBV28 with TRBJ1-5, with D possibly TRBD1 on 6 matching bases. The CDR3 covers 19 residues. Between the trimmed V and J ends, which lost 2 bases and 0 bases, there was a span of 20 bases. CDR1 and CDR2 from the germline V gene are MDHEN and SYDVKM.

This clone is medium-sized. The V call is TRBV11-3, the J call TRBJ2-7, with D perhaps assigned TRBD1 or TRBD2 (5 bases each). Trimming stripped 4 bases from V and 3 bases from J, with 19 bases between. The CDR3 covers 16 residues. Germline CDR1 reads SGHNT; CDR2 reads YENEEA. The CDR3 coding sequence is TGTGCCAGCAGCTGGGGGAAAGGGCAACTTGGCTACGAGCAGTACTTC. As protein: CASSWGKGQLGYEQYF.

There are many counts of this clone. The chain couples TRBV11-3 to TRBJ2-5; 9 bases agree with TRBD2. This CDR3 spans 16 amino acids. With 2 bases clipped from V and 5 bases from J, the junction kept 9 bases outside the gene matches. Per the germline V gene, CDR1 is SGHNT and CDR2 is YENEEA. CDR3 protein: CASSLQYSGGLETQYF. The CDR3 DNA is TGTGCCAGCAGCTTACAGTACAGCGGGGGGTTGGAGACCCAGTACTTC.

The CDR3 sequence: CASSGGGKRSYEQYF. The DNA of the CDR3 is TGCGCCAGCAGCGGAGGAGGGAAACGATCCTACGAGCAGTACTTC. This chain connects TRBV5-1 to TRBJ2-7, with TRBD2 as a possible D gene (6 bases). Germline-derived CDR1 and CDR2 are SGHRS and YFSETQ. The CDR3 totals 15 residues. V shed 4 bases and J shed 1 base, with 15 bases lying between them.

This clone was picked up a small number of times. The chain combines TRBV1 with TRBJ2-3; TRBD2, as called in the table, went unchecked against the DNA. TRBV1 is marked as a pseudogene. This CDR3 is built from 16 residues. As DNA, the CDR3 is TGCGCCAGCAGCCGTAGGCGGCCGGGGGGCACAGATACGCAGTATTTT. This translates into CASSRRRPGGTDTQYF.

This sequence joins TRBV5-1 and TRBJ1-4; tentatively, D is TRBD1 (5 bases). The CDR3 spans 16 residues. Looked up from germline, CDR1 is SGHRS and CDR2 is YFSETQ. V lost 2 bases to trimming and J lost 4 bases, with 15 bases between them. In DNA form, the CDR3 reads TGCGCCAGCAGCTTCAGGGAAGCTAGGGATAATGAAAAACTGTTTTTT. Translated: CASSFREARDNEKLFF.

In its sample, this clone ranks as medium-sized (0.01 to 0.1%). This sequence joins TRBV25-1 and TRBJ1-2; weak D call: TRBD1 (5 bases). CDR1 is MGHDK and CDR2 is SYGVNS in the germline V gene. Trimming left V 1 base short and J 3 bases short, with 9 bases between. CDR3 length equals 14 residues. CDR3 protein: CASSEFDSYYGYTF. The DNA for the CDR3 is TGTGCCAGCAGTGAATTTGACAGCTACTATGGCTACACCTTC.

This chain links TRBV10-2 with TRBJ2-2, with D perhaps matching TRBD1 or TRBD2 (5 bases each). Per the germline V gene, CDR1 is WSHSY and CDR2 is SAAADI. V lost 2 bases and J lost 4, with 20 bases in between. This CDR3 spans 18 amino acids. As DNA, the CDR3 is TGCGCCAGCAGTGAGAGGCCCGGGGTAGGGGCCCGCACCGGGGAGCTGTTTTTT. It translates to CASSERPGVGARTGELFF.

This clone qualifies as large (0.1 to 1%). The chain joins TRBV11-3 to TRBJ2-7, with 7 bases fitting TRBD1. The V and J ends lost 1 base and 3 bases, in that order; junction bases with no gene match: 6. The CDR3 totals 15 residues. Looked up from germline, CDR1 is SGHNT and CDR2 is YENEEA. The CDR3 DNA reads TGTGCCAGCAGCTTAGGGGCAGGGGGTAACTACGAGCAGTACTTC. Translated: CASSLGAGGNYEQYF.

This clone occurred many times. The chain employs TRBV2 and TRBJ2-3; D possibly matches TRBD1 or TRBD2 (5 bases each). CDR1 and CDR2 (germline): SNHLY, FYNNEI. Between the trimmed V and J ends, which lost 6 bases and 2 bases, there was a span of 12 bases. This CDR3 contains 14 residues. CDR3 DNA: TGTGCCAGCAGAGGGCCGGGGCACACAGATACGCAGTATTTT. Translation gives CASRGPGHTDTQYF. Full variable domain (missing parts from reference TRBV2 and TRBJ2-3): EPEVTQTPSHQVTQMGQEVILRCVPISNHLYFYWYRQILGQKVEFLVSFYNNEISEKSEIFDDQFSVERPDGSNFTLKIRSTKLEDSAMYFCASRGPGHTDTQYFGPGTRLTVL.

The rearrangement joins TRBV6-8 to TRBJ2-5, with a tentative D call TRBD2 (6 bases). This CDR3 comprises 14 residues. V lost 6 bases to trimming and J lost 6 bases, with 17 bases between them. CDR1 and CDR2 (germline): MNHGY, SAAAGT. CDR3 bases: TGTGCCAGCAGGACCCTTGCGGGGTCGCAGACCCAGTACTTC. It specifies CASRTLAGSQTQYF.

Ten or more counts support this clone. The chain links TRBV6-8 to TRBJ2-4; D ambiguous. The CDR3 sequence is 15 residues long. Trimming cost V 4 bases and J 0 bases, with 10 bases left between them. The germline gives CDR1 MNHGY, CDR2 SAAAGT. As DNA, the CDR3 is TGTGCCAGCAGTTCTGTGGGCCTAGCCAAAAACATTCAGTACTTC. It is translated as CASSSVGLAKNIQYF.

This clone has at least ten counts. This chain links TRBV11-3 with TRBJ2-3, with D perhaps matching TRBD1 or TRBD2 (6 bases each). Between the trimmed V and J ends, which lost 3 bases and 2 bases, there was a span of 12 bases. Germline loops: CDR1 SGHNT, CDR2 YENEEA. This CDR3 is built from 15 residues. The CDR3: CASSFGWGATDTQYF. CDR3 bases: TGTGCCAGCAGCTTTGGTTGGGGGGCCACAGATACGCAGTATTTT.

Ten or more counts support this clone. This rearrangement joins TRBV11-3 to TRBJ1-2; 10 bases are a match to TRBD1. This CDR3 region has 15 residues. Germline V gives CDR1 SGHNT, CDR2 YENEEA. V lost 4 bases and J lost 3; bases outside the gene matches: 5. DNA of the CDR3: TGTGCCAGCAGCTCCCGGGACAGGGGCGACTATGGCTACACCTTC. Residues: CASSSRDRGDYGYTF.